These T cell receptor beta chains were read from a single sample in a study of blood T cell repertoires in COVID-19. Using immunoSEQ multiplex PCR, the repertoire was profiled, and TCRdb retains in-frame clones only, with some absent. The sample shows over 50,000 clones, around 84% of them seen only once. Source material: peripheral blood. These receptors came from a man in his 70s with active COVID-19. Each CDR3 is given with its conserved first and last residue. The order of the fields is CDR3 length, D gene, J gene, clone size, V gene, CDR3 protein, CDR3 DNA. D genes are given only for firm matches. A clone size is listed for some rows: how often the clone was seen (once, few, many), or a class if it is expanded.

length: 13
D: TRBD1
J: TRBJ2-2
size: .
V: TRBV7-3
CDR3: CASGQGRTGELFF
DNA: TGTGCCAGCGGACAGGGGAGGACCGGGGAGCTGTTTTTT

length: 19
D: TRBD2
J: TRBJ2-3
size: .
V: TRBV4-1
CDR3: CASSHSRLSRGGSTDTQYF
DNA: TGCGCCAGCAGCCACAGTAGGCTTTCGCGGGGGGGGAGCACAGATACGCAGTATTTT

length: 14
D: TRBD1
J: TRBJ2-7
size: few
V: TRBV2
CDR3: CASSVRTGNYEQYF
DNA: TGTGCCAGCAGTGTTCGGACAGGGAACTACGAGCAGTACTTC

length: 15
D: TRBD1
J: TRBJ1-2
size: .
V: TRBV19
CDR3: CASRPGTGGIHGYTF
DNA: TGTGCCAGTCGTCCCGGGACAGGGGGAATACATGGCTACACCTTC

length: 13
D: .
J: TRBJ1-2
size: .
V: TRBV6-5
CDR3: CASRGGMDYGYTF
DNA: TGTGCCAGCAGGGGAGGGATGGACTATGGCTACACCTTC

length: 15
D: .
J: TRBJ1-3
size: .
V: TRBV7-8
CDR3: CASSSRLTGGNTIYF
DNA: TGTGCCAGCAGCTCCCGACTCACAGGGGGAAACACCATATATTTT

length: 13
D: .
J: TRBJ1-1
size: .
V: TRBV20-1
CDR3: CSASLGRNTEAFF
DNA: TGCAGTGCTAGTTTGGGCAGGAACACTGAAGCTTTCTTT

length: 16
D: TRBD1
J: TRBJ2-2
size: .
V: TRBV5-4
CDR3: CASSSPAGQGGGELFF
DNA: TGTGCCAGCAGCTCACCAGCGGGACAGGGAGGCGGGGAGCTGTTTTTT

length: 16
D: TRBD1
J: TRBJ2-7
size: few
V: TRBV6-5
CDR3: CASSSFGDRGSYEQYF
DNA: TGTGCCAGCAGTTCCTTCGGGGACAGGGGGTCCTACGAGCAGTACTTC

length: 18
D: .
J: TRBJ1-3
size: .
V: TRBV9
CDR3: CASSVGQGSAVSGNTIYF
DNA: TGTGCCAGCAGCGTAGGGCAGGGGTCTGCGGTATCTGGAAACACCATATATTTT

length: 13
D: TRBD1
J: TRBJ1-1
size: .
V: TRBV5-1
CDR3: CASSRQGGTEAFF
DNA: TGCGCCAGCAGCAGACAGGGTGGCACTGAAGCTTTCTTT

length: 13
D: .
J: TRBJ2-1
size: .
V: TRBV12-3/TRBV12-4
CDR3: CASRWNRYNEQFF
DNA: TGTGCCAGTAGATGGAACAGGTACAATGAGCAGTTCTTC

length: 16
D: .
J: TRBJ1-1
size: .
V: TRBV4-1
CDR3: CASSRVGQGRGTEAFF
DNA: TGCGCCAGCAGCCGTGTGGGGCAGGGTAGAGGCACTGAAGCTTTCTTT

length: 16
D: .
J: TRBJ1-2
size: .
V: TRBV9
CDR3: CASSVARNYRDGGYTF
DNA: TGTGCCAGCAGCGTAGCTAGGAACTACAGGGATGGTGGCTACACCTTC

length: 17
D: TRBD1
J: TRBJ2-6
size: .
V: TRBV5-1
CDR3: CASSTQGAGSGANVLTF
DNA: TGCGCCAGCAGCACACAGGGGGCGGGCTCTGGGGCCAACGTCCTGACTTTC

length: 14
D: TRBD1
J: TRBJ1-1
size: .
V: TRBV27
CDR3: CASSRDRVNTEAFF
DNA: TGTGCCAGCAGCCGGGACAGAGTGAACACTGAAGCTTTCTTT

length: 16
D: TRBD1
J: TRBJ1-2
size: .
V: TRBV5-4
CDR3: CASSLGGQGTNYGYTF
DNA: TGTGCCAGCAGCTTGGGGGGACAGGGAACTAACTATGGCTACACCTTC

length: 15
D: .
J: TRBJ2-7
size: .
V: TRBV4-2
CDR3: CASSQDEAGSYEQYF
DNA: TGTGCCAGCAGCCAAGATGAGGCCGGGTCCTACGAGCAGTACTTC

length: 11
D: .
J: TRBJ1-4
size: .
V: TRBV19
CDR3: CATGEGKKLFF
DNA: TGTGCCACCGGGGAGGGGAAAAAACTGTTTTTT

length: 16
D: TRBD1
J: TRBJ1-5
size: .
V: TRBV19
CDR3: CASSIGGGTVNQPQHF
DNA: TGTGCCAGTAGTATAGGAGGTGGGACAGTTAATCAGCCCCAGCATTTT

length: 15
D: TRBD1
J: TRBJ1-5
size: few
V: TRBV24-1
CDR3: CATSDGSGGVQPQHF
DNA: TGTGCCACCAGTGATGGATCAGGGGGCGTACAGCCCCAGCATTTT

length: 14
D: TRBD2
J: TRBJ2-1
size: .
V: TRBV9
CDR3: CASNPDLAGSEQFF
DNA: TGTGCCAGCAATCCTGACCTAGCGGGGTCTGAGCAGTTCTTC

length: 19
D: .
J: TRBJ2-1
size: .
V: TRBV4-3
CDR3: CASSQDPPRAGSSYNEQFF
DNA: TGCGCCAGCAGCCAAGATCCCCCGAGAGCTGGGAGCTCCTACAATGAGCAGTTCTTC